This T cell receptor (beta chain) stems from a study of control samples from healthy donors and cancer patients. Clones were read by immunoSEQ multiplex PCR, and TCRdb kept only the in-frame ones, dropping some. The data contain approximately 170,000 clones, around 93% of them singletons. This CDR3 contains 16 residues. V lost 11 bases and J 0 bases, leaving 21 bases between the germline ends. CDR1 is LGHDT and CDR2 is YNNKEL in the germline V gene (reference sequence). The source of this sequence is an older woman in good health. J is TRBJ2-3 and V is TRBV3-1 (or the pseudogene TRBV3-2), with no clear D. The sequencing sample was made of blood. The CDR3: CAPRFFTATSTDTQYF. The CDR3 DNA follows: TGTGCCCCTCGGTTTTTTACCGCCACTAGCACAGATACGCAGTATTTT.